The 15 T cell receptor beta chains given below trace back to one sample, sequenced in a study of cytomegalovirus exposure and HLA in healthy donors. 60 Vbeta and 13 Jbeta primers were used in PCR. Measured with immunoSEQ multiplex PCR; TCRdb has only the in-frame clones, and not every one. Of 150,000 to 200,000 clones detected, 60% to 80% appear once; the ten largest clones hold 1.3% to 1.5%. The sequenced material came from PBMCs. The receptors stem from a woman under 40 in good health and CMV-seronegative.

The chain employs TRBV19 and TRBJ2-3; 14 nucleotides line up with TRBD2. Germline assignment: CDR1 LNHDA and CDR2 SQIVND (reference sequence). The CDR3 sequence is 18 residues long. V dropped 10 bases and J dropped 1; count of bases not matched to a gene: 13. The CDR3 sequence is CATHRTSGGQLGTDTQYF. The CDR3 bases are TGTGCCACCCACCGGACTAGCGGGGGGCAGTTGGGCACAGATACGCAGTATTTT. Supplemented by reference TRBV19 and TRBJ2-3, the full variable domain reads DGGITQSPKYLFRKEGQNVTLSCEQNLNHDAMYWYRQDPGQGLRLIYYSQIVNDFQKGDIAEGYSVSREKKESFPLTVTSAQKNPTAFYLCATHRTSGGQLGTDTQYFGPGTRLTVL.

This chain connects TRBV28 to TRBJ2-2; D remains unclear. The CDR3 is 16 amino acids. V dropped 2 bases and J dropped 2 bases, with 12 bases sitting between them. The germline gives CDR1 MDHEN, CDR2 SYDVKM. The CDR3 is CASSLVRAPNTGELFF. The CDR3 nucleotides read TGTGCCAGCAGTTTAGTACGAGCCCCCAACACCGGGGAGCTGTTTTTT.

Note on this clone: The junction and the germline gene differ at one end; a read error may be behind it. The chain is built from TRBV5-1 and TRBJ2-1; 10 bases align to TRBD2. Germline V CDR1 and CDR2: SGHRS, YFSETQ. The CDR3 has 16 residues. The CDR3 sequence is CASRPSSGGAYDEQFF. In nucleotides, the CDR3 is TGCGCCAGCAGGCCCAGCAGCGGGGGGGCCTACGATGAGCAGTTCTTC.

The V and J genes are TRBV5-1 and TRBJ2-3; TRBD2 matches 7 bases. Per the germline V gene, CDR1 is SGHRS and CDR2 is YFSETQ. CDR3 size: 17 residues. The V segment lost 4 bases and the J segment 0 bases; nucleotides outside the gene matches: 11. CDR3 amino acids: CASSPKVAGTSTDTQYF. DNA for the CDR3: TGCGCCAGCAGCCCGAAGGTAGCGGGCACTAGCACAGATACGCAGTATTTT. Full variable domain (outside the CDR3, taken from reference TRBV5-1 and TRBJ2-3): KAGVTQTPRYLIKTRGQQVTLSCSPISGHRSVSWYQQTPGQGLQFLFEYFSETQRNKGNFPGRFSGRQFSNSRSEMNVSTLELGDSALYLCASSPKVAGTSTDTQYFGPGTRLTVL.

This chain connects TRBV19 to TRBJ1-3, with TRBD1 identical over 7 bases. The V gene end was trimmed by 5 bases and the J gene end by 2 bases; junction bases not matched to a gene: 9. The CDR3 loop spans 16 amino acids. CDR1 LNHDA and CDR2 SQIVND come from the germline V gene (reference sequence). The CDR3 is CASSLGEGTAGNTIYF. CDR3 nucleotides: TGTGCCAGTAGTCTTGGCGAAGGGACAGCTGGAAACACCATATATTTT.

Note on this clone: Within the sample, other DNA sequences also encode this same CDR3. The rearrangement links TRBV2 to TRBJ2-5; TRBD2 agrees at 8 bases. The junction had 6 bases not matched to a gene; V was cut back by 1 base and J by 5 bases. The length of the CDR3 is 15 residues. Germline assignment: CDR1 SNHLY and CDR2 FYNNEI. CDR3 sequence reads: CASSEEAGGRETQYF. DNA of the CDR3: TGTGCCAGCAGTGAAGAGGCGGGAGGTAGGGAGACCCAGTACTTC. The complete variable domain, with remaining parts taken from reference TRBV2 and TRBJ2-5, reads EPEVTQTPSHQVTQMGQEVILRCVPISNHLYFYWYRQILGQKVEFLVSFYNNEISEKSEIFDDQFSVERPDGSNFTLKIRSTKLEDSAMYFCASSEEAGGRETQYFGPGTRLLVL.

The V gene is TRBV28, the J gene TRBJ2-2; weak D call: TRBD2 (6 bases). V was clipped by 10 bases and J by 5 bases, with 20 bases between them. Germline CDR1 and CDR2: MDHEN and SYDVKM. The CDR3 has 15 amino acids. The CDR3 nucleotides are TGTGCCACCTCCTCCAGGGACTCCATTACCGGGGAGCTGTTTTTT. It is translated as CATSSRDSITGELFF.

This clone was picked up a small number of times. The chain links TRBV7-2 to TRBJ2-3; a possible D gene is TRBD1 (5 bases). V was cut by 5 bases and J by 1 base, with 7 bases left in between. Looked up from germline, CDR1 is SGHTA and CDR2 is FQGNSA. The CDR3 length is 13 residues. The CDR3 DNA reads TGTGCCAGCAGCCCAGGGCGCACAGATACGCAGTATTTT. Its protein is CASSPGRTDTQYF.

The rearrangement joins TRBV6-4 to TRBJ2-7; the D is unclear. The CDR3 is 16 residues long. Germline CDR1 is MRHNA and CDR2 is SNTAGT. V lost 5 bases to trimming and J lost 2 bases, with 19 bases between them. This CDR3 is CASSRHTTIYPYEQYF. The CDR3 region has the DNA TGTGCCAGCAGTAGACACACAACGATTTACCCCTACGAGCAGTACTTC.

The rearrangement uses TRBV4-1 and TRBJ1-3, with 7 nucleotides matching TRBD1. The V gene end was trimmed by 1 base and the J gene end by 0 bases; junction bases not matched to a gene: 6. The germline CDR1 and CDR2 sequences are MGHRA and YSYEKL. The CDR3 is made up of 17 amino acids. CDR3 sequence: CASSQADRSLSGNTIYF. The CDR3 bases are TGCGCCAGCAGCCAAGCGGACAGGTCCCTCTCTGGAAACACCATATATTTT.

This clone has more than one count but fewer than ten. This sequence joins TRBV29-1 and TRBJ2-2; TRBD2 aligns across 7 bases. The CDR3 covers 12 residues. J was trimmed by 8 bases and V by 6 bases; bases with no gene match: 6. Germline CDR1 and CDR2: SQVTM and ANQGSEA. The CDR3: CSVGRASGELFF. CDR3 coding DNA: TGCAGCGTGGGGAGGGCGTCTGGGGAGCTGTTTTTT.

The sample holds a few counts of this clone. The V call is TRBV4-1, the J call TRBJ1-3, with 8 bases lining up with TRBD1. Germline-derived CDR1 and CDR2 are MGHRA and YSYEKL. This CDR3 is 16 amino acids long. Unmatched junction bases numbered 8, after V lost 4 bases and J lost 3 bases. The CDR3 nucleotides are TGCGCCAGCAGCCCCCCGGACAGGGCGGTTGGAAACACCATATATTTT. Protein: CASSPPDRAVGNTIYF.

This clone was observed a few times. The V and J genes are TRBV5-4 and TRBJ2-4, with D perhaps TRBD1 (5 bases). With 1 base removed from V and 7 bases from J, the gap between germline ends came to 9 bases. Germline assignment: CDR1 SGHNT and CDR2 YYREEE (reference sequence). The CDR3 length is 13 residues. The CDR3 is CASSLTGENIQYF. CDR3 sequence (DNA): TGTGCCAGCAGCTTGACAGGAGAGAACATTCAGTACTTC.

This rearrangement joins TRBV5-1 to TRBJ2-7; D remains ambiguous. The length of the CDR3 is 15 residues. Germline lookup yields CDR1 SGHRS and CDR2 YFSETQ. The germline V and J ends were trimmed by 0 bases and 0 bases, with 10 bases remaining between them. The CDR3 spells CASSLGAGSSYEQYF. In nucleotides, the CDR3 is TGCGCCAGCAGCTTGGGGGCAGGAAGCTCCTACGAGCAGTACTTC.

The chain has TRBV27 and TRBJ1-1, with a weak D call TRBD1 (5 bases). This CDR3 is 13 amino acids long. Germline loops: CDR1 MNHEY, CDR2 SMNVEV (reference sequence). V lost 3 bases, J lost 8 bases, and 13 bases lay in between. Here the CDR3 reads CASSLGGAGEAFF. The CDR3 region has the DNA TGTGCCAGCAGTTTGGGGGGAGCGGGGGAAGCTTTCTTT.